The 25 T cell receptor beta chains presented below share a single source sample, sequenced in a study of blood T cell repertoires in COVID-19. Assay used: immunoSEQ multiplex PCR; TCRdb lists only in-frame clones, some missing. Of 350,000 or so clones listed, around 80% are singletons. Sequenced material: peripheral blood. Source of these receptors: a man aged 25-40 years with active or convalescent COVID-19.

The chain uses TRBV5-1 and TRBJ2-1, with 7 bases lining up with TRBD1. This CDR3 is 15 amino acids long. V dropped 5 bases and J dropped 3; count of bases not matched to a gene: 8. In germline, CDR1 is SGHRS, CDR2 YFSETQ. The CDR3 nucleotides are TGCGCCAGCAGAGCCGACAGGGCATACTACAATGAGCAGTTCTTC. Its translation is CASRADRAYYNEQFF.

The chain combines TRBV20-1 with TRBJ2-7; D may be TRBD1 (6 bases). The CDR3 runs 14 residues. CDR1 is DFQATT and CDR2 is SNEGSKA in the germline V gene (reference sequence). The V gene lost 3 bases and the J gene lost 0 bases, with 12 bases spanning the gap. In DNA form, the CDR3 reads TGCAGTGCTAGTGACAGGCGAAGCTCCTACGAGCAGTACTTC. Protein product: CSASDRRSSYEQYF.

The chain uses TRBV7-7 and TRBJ2-2; TRBD1 might be the D (5 bases). Germline V gene lookup returns CDR1 SSHAT and CDR2 FNYEAQ (reference sequence). With 6 bases removed from V and 5 bases from J, the gap between germline ends came to 13 bases. The length of the CDR3 is 14 residues. CDR3 region: CASRSTGETGELFF. The CDR3 region has the DNA TGTGCCAGCAGATCAACAGGCGAAACCGGGGAGCTGTTTTTT.

This chain uses TRBV29-1 with TRBJ1-2; D is unclear. This CDR3 is built from 12 residues. The V end lost 2 bases, the J end lost 4 bases, and 8 bases lay between the germline ends. Germline V gene sequence: CDR1 SQVTM, CDR2 ANQGSEA. In DNA, the CDR3 is TGCAGCGTTGAAAAACAGAGCTATGGCTACACCTTC. This sequence encodes CSVEKQSYGYTF.

This chain uses TRBV11-3 with TRBJ2-7, with 9 bases fitting TRBD1. Trimming removed 1 base from V and 6 bases from J; junction bases left unmatched: 4. This CDR3 has 14 amino acids. Germline assignment: CDR1 SGHNT and CDR2 YENEEA. For the CDR3, the DNA is TGTGCCAGCAGCTTAGTTGGACAGGGGTCCGAGCAGTACTTC. Translating gives CASSLVGQGSEQYF.

This clone has more than one count but fewer than ten. This rearrangement joins TRBV6-6 to TRBJ2-1; 10 nucleotides align to TRBD2. The CDR3 totals 15 residues. J lost 4 bases, V lost 4 bases, and 4 bases had no gene match. The germline V gene has CDR1 MNHNY and CDR2 SVGAGI (reference sequence). The CDR3 loop is CASSWTSGRYNEQFF. In nucleotides, the CDR3 is TGTGCCAGCAGTTGGACTAGCGGCAGATACAATGAGCAGTTCTTC.

The CDR3 protein is CASTAGTGFYEQYF. The CDR3 DNA follows: TGTGCCAGCACCGCCGGGACAGGGTTCTACGAGCAGTACTTC. The chain couples TRBV9 to TRBJ2-7, with 9 bases lining up with TRBD1. Germline V gives CDR1 SGDLS, CDR2 YYNGEE. This CDR3 is 14 amino acids long. V shed 6 bases, J shed 3 bases, and the junction held 7 bases outside the gene matches. The full variable domain, in which reference TRBV9 and TRBJ2-7 provide the parts outside the CDR3, is DSGVTQTPKHLITATGQRVTLRCSPRSGDLSVYWYQQSLDQGLQFLIQYYNGEERAKGNILERFSAQQFPDLHSELNLSSLELGDSALYFCASTAGTGFYEQYFGPGTRLTVT.

CDR3 residues: CASSYDAVGRSPLHF. CDR3 nucleotide sequence: TGTGCCAGCAGTTACGACGCGGTAGGGAGGTCACCCCTCCACTTT. V is TRBV6-5 and J is TRBJ1-6; D is uncertain. CDR1 MNHEY and CDR2 SVGAGI come from the germline V gene. Trimming removed 2 bases from V and 10 bases from J, with 15 bases in between. The CDR3 is 15 amino acids.

The chain couples TRBV2 to TRBJ2-2; 8 bases are shared with TRBD2. Germline lookup yields CDR1 SNHLY and CDR2 FYNNEI. The length of the CDR3 is 13 residues. The V and J ends lost 7 bases and 4 bases, in that order; junction bases with no gene match: 2. The DNA for the CDR3 is TGTGCCAGCACTCTAGCGGGCACCGGGGAGCTGTTTTTT. Translation gives CASTLAGTGELFF. Using reference TRBV2 and TRBJ2-2 for the parts outside the CDR3, the full variable domain is EPEVTQTPSHQVTQMGQEVILRCVPISNHLYFYWYRQILGQKVEFLVSFYNNEISEKSEIFDDQFSVERPDGSNFTLKIRSTKLEDSAMYFCASTLAGTGELFFGEGSRLTVL.

The chain carries TRBV6-2 or TRBV6-3 and TRBJ2-7; tentatively, D is TRBD2 (6 bases). This CDR3 has 14 amino acids. Per germline, CDR1 MNHEY and CDR2 SVGEGT. Trimming removed 2 bases at V and 5 bases at J, with 13 bases between. CDR3 sequence: CASSYPGLPHEQYF. In DNA form, the CDR3 reads TGTGCCAGCAGTTACCCGGGACTCCCCCACGAGCAGTACTTC.

The chain joins TRBV7-8 to TRBJ1-1; D is perhaps TRBD1 (5 bases). Trimming pared 5 bases from V and 4 bases from J, leaving 14 bases between. The CDR3 is 14 amino acids. Germline loops: CDR1 SGHVS, CDR2 FQNEAQ. CDR3 sequence: CASSEGRGSTEAFF. CDR3 sequence (DNA): TGTGCCAGCAGCGAGGGACGGGGGAGCACTGAAGCTTTCTTT. The full variable domain, in which reference TRBV7-8 and TRBJ1-1 provide the parts outside the CDR3, is GAGVSQSPRYKVAKRGQDVALRCDPISGHVSLFWYQQALGQGPEFLTYFQNEAQLDKSGLPSDRFFAERPEGSVSTLKIQRTQQEDSAVYLCASSEGRGSTEAFFGQGTRLTVV.

This chain links TRBV11-3 with TRBJ2-5, with a tentative D call TRBD2 (6 bases). From germline, CDR1 is SGHNT and CDR2 YENEEA. The CDR3 sequence is 15 residues long. Trimming took 5 bases from V and 5 from J, leaving 18 bases between them. The CDR3 coding sequence is TGTGCCAGCAGCCCCCCGACTAGTGGGGGTGAGACCCAGTACTTC. It specifies CASSPPTSGGETQYF.

The rearrangement joins TRBV30 to TRBJ2-1, with 13 bases aligning to TRBD2. Germline V gene data show CDR1 as GTSNPN and CDR2 as SVGIG (reference sequence). V lost 3 bases, J lost 7 bases, and 12 bases stayed unmatched. The CDR3 extends over 17 amino acids. The CDR3 is CAWSKGTSGTIVNEQFF. DNA of the CDR3: TGTGCCTGGAGCAAGGGGACTAGCGGGACAATCGTAAATGAGCAGTTCTTC. Full variable domain (missing parts from reference TRBV30 and TRBJ2-1): SQTIHQWPATLVQPVGSPLSLECTVEGTSNPNLYWYRQAAGRGLQLLFYSVGIGQISSEVPQNLSASRPQDRQFILSSKKLLLSDSGFYLCAWSKGTSGTIVNEQFFGPGTRLTVL.

This chain uses TRBV7-9 with TRBJ2-7, with D possibly matching TRBD2 (5 bases). The length of the CDR3 is 14 residues. Germline V gene sequence: CDR1 SEHNR, CDR2 FQNEAQ (reference sequence). Trimming pared 2 bases from V and 5 bases from J, leaving 13 bases between. CDR3 residues: CASSLFGSGDEQYF. Written as DNA, the CDR3 is TGTGCCAGCAGCTTATTTGGGAGTGGCGACGAGCAGTACTTC. Based on the CDR3 plus reference TRBV7-9 and TRBJ2-7, the full variable domain is DTGVSQNPRHKITKRGQNVTFRCDPISEHNRLYWYRQTLGQGPEFLTYFQNEAQLEKSRLLSDRFSAERPKGSFSTLEIQRTEQGDSAMYLCASSLFGSGDEQYFGPGTRLTVT.

J is TRBJ1-2 and V is TRBV29-1; 8 positions match TRBD1. With V trimmed by 6 bases and J by 1 base, 4 bases remained unmatched. This CDR3 is 13 amino acids long. Germline V gives CDR1 SQVTM, CDR2 ANQGSEA. CDR3 residues: CSVTGGDNYGYTF. The CDR3 nucleotides are TGCAGCGTCACAGGGGGGGATAACTATGGCTACACCTTC. The variable domain in full, completed from reference TRBV29-1 and TRBJ1-2, reads SAVISQKPSRDICQRGTSLTIQCQVDSQVTMMFWYRQQPGQSLTLIATANQGSEATYESGFVIDKFPISRPNLTFSTLTVSNMSPEDSSIYLCSVTGGDNYGYTFGSGTRLTVV.

J is TRBJ1-2 and V is TRBV30; D ambiguous. V lost 1 base to trimming and J lost 4 bases, with 4 bases between them. CDR3 length: 11 residues. Germline lookup yields CDR1 GTSNPN and CDR2 SVGIG (reference sequence). CDR3 sequence reads: CAWSELYGYTF. The DNA of the CDR3 is TGTGCCTGGAGTGAGCTCTATGGCTACACCTTC.

The gene calls are TRBV5-4 and TRBJ2-2; D remains unclear. V lost 0 bases to trimming and J lost 9 bases, with 9 bases between them. This CDR3 is 13 amino acids long. Per the germline V gene, CDR1 is SGHNT and CDR2 is YYREEE (reference sequence). CDR3 residues: CASSLVAARELFF. DNA of the CDR3: TGTGCCAGCAGCTTGGTTGCGGCTAGGGAGCTGTTTTTT.

This chain uses TRBV4-2 with TRBJ1-2; perhaps TRBD1 as D (5 bases). Germline V lookup: CDR1 LGHNA, CDR2 YNFKEQ. V lost 4 bases to trimming and J lost 1 base, with 16 bases between them. The CDR3 is made up of 16 amino acids. CDR3 sequence: CASSLAGGSGNYGYTF. The CDR3 DNA follows: TGTGCCAGCAGCCTCGCGGGGGGGTCTGGTAACTATGGCTACACCTTC.

The CDR3 bases are TGTGCCAGCAGCTTAGGCCTCGGACTAGTTAGCGAGCAGTACTTC. Its protein product is CASSLGLGLVSEQYF. The V gene is TRBV13, the J gene TRBJ2-7; 7 bases fit TRBD2. Germline V gene data show CDR1 as PRHDT and CDR2 as FYEKMQ (reference sequence). CDR3 length: 15 residues. J was trimmed by 6 bases and V by 0 bases; bases with no gene match: 8.

The CDR3 DNA reads TGCGCCAGCAGCCCAGCGGCATTAGGATACACCATATATTTT. It yields the protein CASSPAALGYTIYF. The chain has TRBV4-3 and TRBJ1-3; D unclear. CDR3 size: 14 residues. The germline V gene encodes CDR1 LGHNA and CDR2 YSLEER. V was pared by 4 bases and J by 8 bases, with 15 bases between.

The V and J genes are TRBV7-2 and TRBJ2-4; TRBD1 agrees at 10 bases. The CDR3 contains 16 residues. Germline assignment: CDR1 SGHTA and CDR2 FQGNSA. V trimming: 3 bases; J trimming: 2 bases; junction bases outside the gene matches: 4. DNA for the CDR3: TGTGCCAGCAGCTTCCGACAGGGGGCGTCCAAAAACATTCAGTACTTC. It encodes CASSFRQGASKNIQYF.

The chain carries TRBV7-3 and TRBJ2-1; 8 bases line up with TRBD2. Looked up from germline, CDR1 is SGHTA and CDR2 is FQGTGA. The CDR3 consists of 16 residues. V was pared by 2 bases and J by 9 bases, with 12 bases of the junction left unmatched. The CDR3 is CASSLGGLGVPSEQFF. In nucleotides, the CDR3 is TGTGCCAGCAGCTTAGGGGGACTAGGAGTTCCAAGTGAGCAGTTCTTC.

The rearrangement uses TRBV24-1 and TRBJ2-1, with 8 nucleotides matching TRBD1. With 3 bases clipped from V and 2 bases from J, the junction kept 5 bases outside the gene matches. CDR1 and CDR2 from the germline V gene are KGHDR and SFDVKD. There are 16 residues in the CDR3. The CDR3 DNA sequence: TGTGCCACCAGTGATGAACAGGGGGTTGCCTACAATGAGCAGTTCTTC. As protein: CATSDEQGVAYNEQFF.

For the CDR3, the DNA is TGTGCCACCAGTGGGACTAGCGGGAGTCGGGGCACAGATACGCAGTATTTT. It yields the protein CATSGTSGSRGTDTQYF. V is TRBV24-1 and J is TRBJ2-3, with 13 bases fitting TRBD2. Germline V lookup: CDR1 KGHDR, CDR2 SFDVKD. The CDR3 covers 17 residues. J was trimmed by 1 base and V by 5 bases; bases with no gene match: 5.

The chain combines TRBV3-1 (or the pseudogene TRBV3-2) with TRBJ2-7; the D is unclear. CDR3 length: 15 amino acids. Germline V gives CDR1 LGHDT, CDR2 YNNKEL (reference sequence). V lost 1 base and J 3 bases, leaving 13 bases between the germline ends. The CDR3 spells CASSQAAKRLYEQYF. CDR3 DNA: TGTGCCAGCAGCCAAGCCGCAAAGAGGCTCTACGAGCAGTACTTC.